The 28 T cell receptor beta chains in this list originate from one sample, sequenced in a study of T cells expressing NK-cell markers. Following a re-call of the 5' RACE reads, TCRdb has one entry per CDR3 protein and lacks DNA. This listing includes more than 90,000 distinct CDR3 sequences. The specimen was blood T cells: a sorted CD56 or NKG2C T cell subset, CD4+ or CD8+ T cells, or bulk PBMC T cells (not recorded which). These receptors all come from a woman between 18 and 70 years old in good health.

The chain employs TRBV28 and TRBJ2-7; the D call of TRBD1 rests on TCRdb alone, since no DNA is present to check it. The germline V gene has CDR1 MDHEN and CDR2 SYDVKM. The CDR3 covers 12 residues. The CDR3: CASSFRGSEQYF.

The rearrangement uses TRBV6-2 or TRBV6-3 and TRBJ2-2; TCRdb indicates TRBD2, and absent DNA this call remains unverified. This CDR3 spans 16 amino acids. CDR1 is MNHEY, CDR2 SVGEGT, per germline. The CDR3 region is CASSYVGGGDTGELFF.

The chain employs TRBV5-1 and TRBJ2-1; TCRdb's D call, TRBD1, is unchecked because there is no DNA. CDR3 length: 13 amino acids. Per the germline V gene, CDR1 is SGHRS and CDR2 is YFSETQ. Here the CDR3 reads CASTSGAAHEQFF.

The rearrangement joins TRBV7-6 to TRBJ2-1; TCRdb names TRBD2, which stays unverified in the absence of DNA. CDR1 is SGHVS and CDR2 is FNYEAQ in the germline V gene. The CDR3 has 17 amino acids. The chain's CDR3 is CASSLGSGGRYYNEQFF.

The CDR3 sequence is CASGEGPHTDTQYF. The chain carries TRBV11-2 and TRBJ2-3; the TCRdb call, TRBD2, lacks DNA for checking. This CDR3 spans 14 amino acids. Germline V gives CDR1 SGHAT, CDR2 FQNNGV.

The J gene is TRBJ2-1, the V gene TRBV4-1; the TCRdb D gene call, TRBD2, has no DNA to confirm it. This CDR3 region has 14 residues. Germline assignment: CDR1 MGHRA and CDR2 YSYEKL. This chain's CDR3 is CASSQVGDSYEQFF.

The chain links TRBV5-4 to TRBJ1-1; TCRdb calls TRBD1, which cannot be checked without DNA. The CDR3 spans 15 residues. Germline V gene data show CDR1 as SGHNT and CDR2 as YYREEE (reference sequence). The CDR3: CASSRTGGWDTEAFF.

This chain links TRBV7-2 with TRBJ1-2; TCRdb outputs TRBD1, but without DNA this stays unchecked. CDR1 is SGHTA and CDR2 is FQGNSA in the germline V gene. The CDR3 is made up of 18 amino acids. CDR3: CASSSGTGTPTLNYGYTF.

The chain recombines TRBV9 with TRBJ2-7; the TCRdb D gene call, TRBD1, has no DNA to confirm it. The CDR3 runs 14 residues. From germline, CDR1 is SGDLS and CDR2 YYNGEE. CDR3 amino acids: CASSGRDSSYEQYF.

The chain carries TRBV19 and TRBJ1-1. The CDR3 sequence is 13 residues long. In germline, CDR1 is LNHDA, CDR2 SQIVND (reference sequence). This CDR3 is CASTWAQNTEAFF.

J is TRBJ1-2 and V is TRBV12-3 or TRBV12-4; no DNA is available, so the TRBD1 call from TCRdb remains unchecked. This CDR3 region has 13 residues. The CDR3 sequence: CASSPWGGEGYTF.

The genes are TRBV7-2 and TRBJ1-1. There are 15 residues in the CDR3. CDR1 is SGHTA and CDR2 is FQGNSA in the germline V gene. The CDR3 reads CASSLGGRLNTEAFF.

The chain carries TRBV15 and TRBJ2-1; TCRdb returns TRBD1, unconfirmable since there is no DNA. The CDR3 loop spans 12 amino acids. Germline values: CDR1 LNHNV, CDR2 YYDKDF (reference sequence). CDR3 residues: CATSGSGGEQFF.

The chain recombines TRBV2 with TRBJ1-3. The CDR3 is made up of 12 amino acids. CDR1 is SNHLY and CDR2 is FYNNEI in the germline V gene. CDR3 in amino acids: CASRSEGNTIYF.

J is TRBJ2-3 and V is TRBV20-1; TCRdb designates TRBD2, a call that cannot be tested without DNA. The germline V gene has CDR1 DFQATT and CDR2 SNEGSKA (reference sequence). The CDR3 has 14 residues. The CDR3 sequence is CSARDLEGGDTQYF.

The chain recombines TRBV7-8 with TRBJ1-2; TCRdb proposes TRBD1, but this gene call is untestable without DNA. Germline V CDR1 and CDR2: SGHVS, FQNEAQ. The CDR3 totals 15 residues. The CDR3 region is CASSLVGGTPNGYTF.

The rearrangement uses TRBV12-3 or TRBV12-4 and TRBJ2-4; the TCRdb D gene call, TRBD1, has no DNA to confirm it. There are 14 residues in the CDR3. The CDR3 sequence is CASSLGQTLHIQYF.

The chain is built from TRBV12-3 or TRBV12-4 and TRBJ2-7; TCRdb's D gene call, TRBD1, goes unchecked for lack of DNA. The CDR3 has 15 amino acids. CDR3 region: CASSPEDSDSYEQYF.

The chain couples TRBV20-1 to TRBJ2-1; the D gene TCRdb calls, TRBD2, cannot be checked with no DNA. CDR3 length: 16 residues. Germline V lookup: CDR1 DFQATT, CDR2 SNEGSKA (reference sequence). CDR3 sequence reads: CSAYGLLPDSYNEQFF.

The chain is built from TRBV5-1 and TRBJ1-2; as DNA is missing, the TRBD1 call by TCRdb cannot be tested. CDR1 is SGHRS, CDR2 YFSETQ, per germline. The CDR3 loop spans 14 amino acids. Here the CDR3 reads CASSSRDGRGDYTF.

The chain employs TRBV9 and TRBJ2-1. The CDR3 covers 17 residues. Germline CDR1 SGDLS, CDR2 YYNGEE. The CDR3 loop is CASSPDGSEFGQLEQFF.

J is TRBJ2-1 and V is TRBV6-5; the D call from TCRdb, TRBD2, cannot be confirmed without DNA. The germline V gene has CDR1 MNHEY and CDR2 SVGAGI. The CDR3 is 16 residues long. The CDR3 region is CASSYSGLADYNEQFF.

This chain uses TRBV9 with TRBJ2-5; TCRdb proposes TRBD2, but this gene call is untestable without DNA. Germline V lookup: CDR1 SGDLS, CDR2 YYNGEE. The CDR3 is 13 residues long. The CDR3 protein is CASSAGLAPTQYF.

Its frequency marks this clonotype as medium-sized. V and J are TRBV30 and TRBJ1-1; TCRdb calls TRBD1, which cannot be checked without DNA. The CDR3 is 13 amino acids. Germline V gene data show CDR1 as GTSNPN and CDR2 as SVGIG (reference sequence). This CDR3 reads CAWSVTGDTEAFF.

The chain uses TRBV19 and TRBJ2-3. The CDR3 sequence is 15 residues long. The germline CDR1 and CDR2 sequences are LNHDA and SQIVND (reference sequence). The CDR3 sequence: CASSLGSVVADTQYF.

V and J are TRBV4-3 and TRBJ1-5. Germline CDR1 LGHNA, CDR2 YSLEER. CDR3 length equals 14 residues. CDR3 sequence reads: CASSQEIMGQPQHF.

This chain links TRBV2 with TRBJ2-1; without DNA, the TCRdb call of TRBD1 cannot be checked. This CDR3 has 13 amino acids. Germline CDR1 is SNHLY and CDR2 is FYNNEI. The CDR3 sequence: CASSEPRGAEQFF. Based on the CDR3 plus reference TRBV2 and TRBJ2-1, the full variable domain is EPEVTQTPSHQVTQMGQEVILRCVPISNHLYFYWYRQILGQKVEFLVSFYNNEISEKSEIFDDQFSVERPDGSNFTLKIRSTKLEDSAMYFCASSEPRGAEQFFGPGTRLTVL.

This rearrangement joins TRBV29-1 to TRBJ1-1; without DNA, the TCRdb call of TRBD1 cannot be checked. The CDR3 length is 13 residues. Germline V gene sequence: CDR1 SQVTM, CDR2 ANQGSEA. This chain's CDR3 is CSTMGQANTEAFF.